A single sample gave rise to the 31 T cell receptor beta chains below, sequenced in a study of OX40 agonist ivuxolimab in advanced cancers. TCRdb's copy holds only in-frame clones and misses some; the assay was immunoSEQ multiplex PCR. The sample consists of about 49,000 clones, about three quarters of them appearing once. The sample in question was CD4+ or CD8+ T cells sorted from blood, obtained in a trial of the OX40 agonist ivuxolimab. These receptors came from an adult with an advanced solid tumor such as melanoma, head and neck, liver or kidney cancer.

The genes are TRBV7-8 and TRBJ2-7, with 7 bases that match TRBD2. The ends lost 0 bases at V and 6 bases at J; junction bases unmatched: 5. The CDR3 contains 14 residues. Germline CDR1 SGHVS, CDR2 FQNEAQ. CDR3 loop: CASSLAGGRSEQYF. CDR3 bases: TGTGCCAGCAGCTTAGCGGGAGGGCGTAGCGAGCAGTACTTC.

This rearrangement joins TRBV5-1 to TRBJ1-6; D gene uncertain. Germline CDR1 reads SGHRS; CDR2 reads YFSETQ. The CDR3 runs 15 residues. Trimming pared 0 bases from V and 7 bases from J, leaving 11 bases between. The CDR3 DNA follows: TGCGCCAGCAGCTTGGACGGAATACCGAATTCACCCCTCCACTTT. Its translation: CASSLDGIPNSPLHF.

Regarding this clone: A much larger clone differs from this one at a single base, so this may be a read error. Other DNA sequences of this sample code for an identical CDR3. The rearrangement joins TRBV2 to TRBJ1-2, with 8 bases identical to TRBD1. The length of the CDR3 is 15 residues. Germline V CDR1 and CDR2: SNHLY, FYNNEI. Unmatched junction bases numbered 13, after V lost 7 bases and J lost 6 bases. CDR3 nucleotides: TGTGCCAGCATCCTCTCTACGGGACAGGAAGATGGCTACACCTTC. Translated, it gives CASILSTGQEDGYTF.

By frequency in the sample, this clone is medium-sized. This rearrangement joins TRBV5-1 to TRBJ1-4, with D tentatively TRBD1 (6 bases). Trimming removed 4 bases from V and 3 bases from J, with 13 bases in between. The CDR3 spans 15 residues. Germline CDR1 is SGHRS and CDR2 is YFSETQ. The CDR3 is CASSIQGPPNEKLFF. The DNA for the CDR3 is TGCGCCAGCAGCATACAGGGCCCCCCTAATGAAAAACTGTTTTTT. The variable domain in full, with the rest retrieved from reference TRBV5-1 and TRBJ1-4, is KAGVTQTPRYLIKTRGQQVTLSCSPISGHRSVSWYQQTPGQGLQFLFEYFSETQRNKGNFPGRFSGRQFSNSRSEMNVSTLELGDSALYLCASSIQGPPNEKLFFGSGTQLSVL.

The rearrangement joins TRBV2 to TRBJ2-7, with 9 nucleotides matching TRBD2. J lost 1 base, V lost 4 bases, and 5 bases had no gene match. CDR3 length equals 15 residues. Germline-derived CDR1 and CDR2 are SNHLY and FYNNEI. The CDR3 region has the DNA TGTGCCAGCAGTGGCTCAGCGGGAGGATCCTACGAGCAGTACTTC. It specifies CASSGSAGGSYEQYF.

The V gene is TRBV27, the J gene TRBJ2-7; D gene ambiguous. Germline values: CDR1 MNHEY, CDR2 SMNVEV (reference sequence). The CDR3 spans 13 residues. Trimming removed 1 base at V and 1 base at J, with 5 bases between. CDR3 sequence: CASSLLTSYEQYF. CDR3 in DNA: TGTGCCAGCAGTTTATTAACTTCCTACGAGCAGTACTTC.

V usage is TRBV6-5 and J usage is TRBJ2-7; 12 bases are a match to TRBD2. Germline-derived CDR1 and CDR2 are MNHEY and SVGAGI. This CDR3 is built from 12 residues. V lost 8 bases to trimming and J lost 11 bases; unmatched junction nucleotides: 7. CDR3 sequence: CASGLAGTREYF. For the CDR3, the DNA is TGTGCCAGCGGACTAGCGGGGACCCGCGAGTACTTC.

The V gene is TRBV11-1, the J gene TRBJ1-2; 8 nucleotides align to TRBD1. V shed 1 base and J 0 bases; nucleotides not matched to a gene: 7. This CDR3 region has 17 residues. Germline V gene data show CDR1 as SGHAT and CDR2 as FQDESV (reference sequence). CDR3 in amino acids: CASSLVQQGEPNYGYTF. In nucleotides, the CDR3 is TGTGCCAGCAGCTTAGTGCAACAGGGGGAACCTAACTATGGCTACACCTTC.

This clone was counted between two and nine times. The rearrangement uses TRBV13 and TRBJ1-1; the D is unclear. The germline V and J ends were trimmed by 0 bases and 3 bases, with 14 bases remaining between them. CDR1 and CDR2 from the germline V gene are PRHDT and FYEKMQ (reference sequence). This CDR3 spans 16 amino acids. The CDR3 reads CASSLGGRLRYTEAFF. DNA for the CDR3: TGTGCCAGCAGCTTAGGCGGGCGTCTCCGGTACACTGAAGCTTTCTTT.

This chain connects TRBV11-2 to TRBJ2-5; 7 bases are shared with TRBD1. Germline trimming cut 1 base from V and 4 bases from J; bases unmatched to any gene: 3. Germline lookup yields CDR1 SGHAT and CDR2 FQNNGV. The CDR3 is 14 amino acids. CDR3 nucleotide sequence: TGTGCCAGCAGCTTAGGACAGGGCGGAGAGACCCAGTACTTC. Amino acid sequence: CASSLGQGGETQYF.

CDR3 nucleotides: TGTGCCAGCAGCTTAGTACTGTACAATGAGCAGTTCTTC. It is translated as CASSLVLYNEQFF. V usage is TRBV7-2 and J usage is TRBJ2-1; no reliable D call. The V gene lost 1 base and the J gene lost 4 bases, with 5 bases spanning the gap. Germline-derived CDR1 and CDR2 are SGHTA and FQGNSA. There are 13 residues in the CDR3. The variable domain in full, completed from reference TRBV7-2 and TRBJ2-1, reads GAGVSQSPSNKVTEKGKDVELRCDPISGHTALYWYRQSLGQGLEFLIYFQGNSAPDKSGLPSDRFSAERTGGSVSTLTIQRTQQEDSAVYLCASSLVLYNEQFFGPGTRLTVL.

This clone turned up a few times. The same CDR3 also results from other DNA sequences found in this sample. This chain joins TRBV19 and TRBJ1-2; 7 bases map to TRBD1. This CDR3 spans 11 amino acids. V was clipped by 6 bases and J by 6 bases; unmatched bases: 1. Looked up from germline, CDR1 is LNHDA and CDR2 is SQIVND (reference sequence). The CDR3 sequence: CASRTGNGYTF. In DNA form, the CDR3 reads TGTGCCAGTAGGACAGGGAATGGCTACACCTTC.

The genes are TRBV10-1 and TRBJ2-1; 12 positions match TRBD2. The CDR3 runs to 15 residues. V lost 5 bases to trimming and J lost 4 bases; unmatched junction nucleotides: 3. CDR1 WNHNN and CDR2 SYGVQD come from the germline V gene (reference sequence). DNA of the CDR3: TGCGCCAGCAGTCGGACTAGCGGGATGTACAATGAGCAGTTCTTC. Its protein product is CASSRTSGMYNEQFF.

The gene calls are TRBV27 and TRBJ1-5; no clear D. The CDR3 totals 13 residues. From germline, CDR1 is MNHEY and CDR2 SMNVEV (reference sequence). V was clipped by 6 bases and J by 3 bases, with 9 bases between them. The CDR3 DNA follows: TGTGCCAGCAGACCAGGTTACAATCAGCCCCAGCATTTT. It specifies CASRPGYNQPQHF.

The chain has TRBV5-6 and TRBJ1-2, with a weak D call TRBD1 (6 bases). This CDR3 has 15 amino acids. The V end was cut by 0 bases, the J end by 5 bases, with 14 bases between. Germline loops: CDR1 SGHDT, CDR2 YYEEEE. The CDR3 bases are TGTGCCAGCAGCTTGGAGGCAGGGGCATGGTATGGCTACACCTTC. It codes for CASSLEAGAWYGYTF.

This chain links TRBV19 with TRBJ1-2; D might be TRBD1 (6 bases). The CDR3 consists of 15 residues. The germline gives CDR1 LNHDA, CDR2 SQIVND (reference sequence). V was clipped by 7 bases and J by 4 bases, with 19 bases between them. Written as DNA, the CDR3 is TGTGCCAGTACCCCCCCAGGGGACACCCTCTATGGCTACACCTTC. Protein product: CASTPPGDTLYGYTF.

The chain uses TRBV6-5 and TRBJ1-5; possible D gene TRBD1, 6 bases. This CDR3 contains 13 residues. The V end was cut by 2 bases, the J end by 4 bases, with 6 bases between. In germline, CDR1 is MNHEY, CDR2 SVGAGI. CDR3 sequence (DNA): TGTGCCAGCAGTTACACAGGGAATCAGCCCCAGCATTTT. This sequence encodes CASSYTGNQPQHF.

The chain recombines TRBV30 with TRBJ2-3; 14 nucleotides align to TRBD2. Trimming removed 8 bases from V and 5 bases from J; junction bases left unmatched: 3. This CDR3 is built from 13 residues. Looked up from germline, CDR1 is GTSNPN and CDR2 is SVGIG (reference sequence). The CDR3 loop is CAETSGRGDTQYF. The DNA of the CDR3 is TGTGCCGAGACTAGCGGGAGGGGAGATACGCAGTATTTT. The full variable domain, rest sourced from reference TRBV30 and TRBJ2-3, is SQTIHQWPATLVQPVGSPLSLECTVEGTSNPNLYWYRQAAGRGLQLLFYSVGIGQISSEVPQNLSASRPQDRQFILSSKKLLLSDSGFYLCAETSGRGDTQYFGPGTRLTVL.

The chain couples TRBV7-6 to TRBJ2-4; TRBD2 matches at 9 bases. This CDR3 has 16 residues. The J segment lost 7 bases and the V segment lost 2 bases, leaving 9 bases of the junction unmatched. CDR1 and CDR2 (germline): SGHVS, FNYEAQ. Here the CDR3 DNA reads TGTGCCAGCAGCTTATATCCGGGACTAGCTGAGAACATTCAGTACTTC. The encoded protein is CASSLYPGLAENIQYF. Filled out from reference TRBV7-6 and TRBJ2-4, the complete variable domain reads GAGVSQSPRYKVTKRGQDVALRCDPISGHVSLYWYRQALGQGPEFLTYFNYEAQQDKSGLPNDRFSAERPEGSISTLTIQRTEQRDSAMYRCASSLYPGLAENIQYFGAGTRLSVL.

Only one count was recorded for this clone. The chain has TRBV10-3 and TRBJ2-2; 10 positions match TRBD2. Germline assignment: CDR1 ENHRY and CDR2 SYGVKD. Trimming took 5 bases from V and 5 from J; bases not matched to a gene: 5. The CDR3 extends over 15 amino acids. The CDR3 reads CAISNLSGRTGELFF. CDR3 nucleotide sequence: TGTGCCATCAGTAATCTTAGCGGGAGGACCGGGGAGCTGTTTTTT.

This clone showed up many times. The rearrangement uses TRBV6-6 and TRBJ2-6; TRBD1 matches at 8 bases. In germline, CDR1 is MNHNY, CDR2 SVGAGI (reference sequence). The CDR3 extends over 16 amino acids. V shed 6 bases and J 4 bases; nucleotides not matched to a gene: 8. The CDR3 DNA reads TGTGCCAGCAGCGACCAGGGGGCGGCGGGGGCCAACGTCCTGACTTTC. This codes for CASSDQGAAGANVLTF.

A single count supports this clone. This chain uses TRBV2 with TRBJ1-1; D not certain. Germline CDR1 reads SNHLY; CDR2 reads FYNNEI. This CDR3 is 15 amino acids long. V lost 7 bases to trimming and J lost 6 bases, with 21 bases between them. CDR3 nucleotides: TGTGCCAGCACCTCCTCGGGTACAATCTTCCCTGAAGCTTTCTTT. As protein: CASTSSGTIFPEAFF.

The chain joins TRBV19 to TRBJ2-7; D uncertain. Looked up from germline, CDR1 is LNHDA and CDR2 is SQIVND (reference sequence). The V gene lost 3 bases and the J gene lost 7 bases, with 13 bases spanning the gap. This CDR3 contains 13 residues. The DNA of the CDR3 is TGTGCCAGTAGTATGAAGGGTTTGTGGGAGCAGTACTTC. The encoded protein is CASSMKGLWEQYF. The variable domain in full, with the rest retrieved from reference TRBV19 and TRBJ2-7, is DGGITQSPKYLFRKEGQNVTLSCEQNLNHDAMYWYRQDPGQGLRLIYYSQIVNDFQKGDIAEGYSVSREKKESFPLTVTSAQKNPTAFYLCASSMKGLWEQYFGPGTRLTVT.

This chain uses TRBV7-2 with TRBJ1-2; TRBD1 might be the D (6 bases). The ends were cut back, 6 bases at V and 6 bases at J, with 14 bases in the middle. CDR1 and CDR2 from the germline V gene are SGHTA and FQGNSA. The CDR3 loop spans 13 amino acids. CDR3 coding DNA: TGTGCCAGCAGTTCTCTGGGACATAATGGCTACACCTTC. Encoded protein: CASSSLGHNGYTF.

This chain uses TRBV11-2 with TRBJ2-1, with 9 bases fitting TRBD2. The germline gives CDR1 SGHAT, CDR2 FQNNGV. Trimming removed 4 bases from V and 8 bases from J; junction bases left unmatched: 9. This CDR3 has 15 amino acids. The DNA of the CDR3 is TGTGCCAGCAGCTCGTTAGCGGGAGAACAACATGAGCAGTTCTTC. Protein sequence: CASSSLAGEQHEQFF.

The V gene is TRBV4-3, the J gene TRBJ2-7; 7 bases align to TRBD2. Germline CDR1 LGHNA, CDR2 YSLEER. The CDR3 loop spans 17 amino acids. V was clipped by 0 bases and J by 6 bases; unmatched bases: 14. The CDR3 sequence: CASSQDTYSSGLGEQYF. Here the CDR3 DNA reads TGCGCCAGCAGCCAAGATACTTATTCTAGCGGTCTTGGCGAGCAGTACTTC.

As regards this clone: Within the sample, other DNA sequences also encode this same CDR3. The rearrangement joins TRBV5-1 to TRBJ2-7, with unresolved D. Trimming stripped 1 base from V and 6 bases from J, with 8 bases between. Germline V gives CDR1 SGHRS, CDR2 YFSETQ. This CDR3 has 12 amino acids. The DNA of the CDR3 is TGCGCCAGCAGCTTGCGTGGGTCCGAGCAGTACTTC. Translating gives CASSLRGSEQYF.

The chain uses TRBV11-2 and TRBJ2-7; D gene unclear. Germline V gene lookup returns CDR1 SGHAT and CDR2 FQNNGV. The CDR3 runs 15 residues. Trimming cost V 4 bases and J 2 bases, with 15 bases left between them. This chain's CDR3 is CASSSFKDLTYEQYF. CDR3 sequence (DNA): TGTGCCAGCAGCTCGTTTAAGGACCTAACCTACGAGCAGTACTTC.

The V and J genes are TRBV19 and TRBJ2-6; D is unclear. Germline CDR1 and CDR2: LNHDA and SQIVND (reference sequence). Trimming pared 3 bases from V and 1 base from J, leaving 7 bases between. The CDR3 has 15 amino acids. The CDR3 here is CASSIGTSGANVLTF. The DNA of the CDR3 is TGTGCCAGTAGTATCGGAACATCTGGGGCCAACGTCCTGACTTTC.

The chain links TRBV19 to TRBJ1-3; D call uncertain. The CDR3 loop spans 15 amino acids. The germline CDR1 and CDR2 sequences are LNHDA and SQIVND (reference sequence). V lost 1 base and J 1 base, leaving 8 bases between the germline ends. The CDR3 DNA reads TGTGCCAGTAGTATAGCGCGGACTTCTGGAAACACCATATATTTT. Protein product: CASSIARTSGNTIYF.

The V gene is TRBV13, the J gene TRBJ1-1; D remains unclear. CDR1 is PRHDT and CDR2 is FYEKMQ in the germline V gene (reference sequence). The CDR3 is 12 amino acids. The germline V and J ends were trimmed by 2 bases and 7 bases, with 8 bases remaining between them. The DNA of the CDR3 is TGTGCCAGCAGCTTAACCGAGGATGAAGCTTTCTTT. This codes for CASSLTEDEAFF.